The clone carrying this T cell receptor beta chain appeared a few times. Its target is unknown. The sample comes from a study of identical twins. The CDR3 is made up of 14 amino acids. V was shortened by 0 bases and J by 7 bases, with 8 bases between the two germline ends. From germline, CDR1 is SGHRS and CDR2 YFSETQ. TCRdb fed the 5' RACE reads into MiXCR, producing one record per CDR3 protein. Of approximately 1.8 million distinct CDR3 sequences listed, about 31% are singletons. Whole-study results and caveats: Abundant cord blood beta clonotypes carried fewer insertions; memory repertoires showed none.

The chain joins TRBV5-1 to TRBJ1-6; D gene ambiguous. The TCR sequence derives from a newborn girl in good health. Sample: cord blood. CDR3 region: CASSLEIRNSPLHF. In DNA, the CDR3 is TGCGCCAGCAGCTTGGAAATTAGGAATTCACCCCTCCACTTT.